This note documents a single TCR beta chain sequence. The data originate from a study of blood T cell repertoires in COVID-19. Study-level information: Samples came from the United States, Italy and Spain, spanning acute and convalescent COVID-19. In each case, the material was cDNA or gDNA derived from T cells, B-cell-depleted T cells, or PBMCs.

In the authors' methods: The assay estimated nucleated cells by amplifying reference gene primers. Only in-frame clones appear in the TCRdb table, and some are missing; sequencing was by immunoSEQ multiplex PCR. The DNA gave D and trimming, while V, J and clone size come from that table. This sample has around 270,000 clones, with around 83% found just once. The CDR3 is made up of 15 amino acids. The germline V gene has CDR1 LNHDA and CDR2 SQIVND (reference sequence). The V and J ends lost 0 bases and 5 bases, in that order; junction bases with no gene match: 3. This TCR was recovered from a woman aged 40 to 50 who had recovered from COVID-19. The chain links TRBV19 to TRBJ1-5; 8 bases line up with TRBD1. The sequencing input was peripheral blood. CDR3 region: CASSIEGRGHQPQHF. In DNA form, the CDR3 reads TGTGCCAGTAGTATAGAGGGCAGGGGGCATCAGCCCCAGCATTTT.